This T cell receptor (beta chain) was documented in a study of blood T cell repertoires in COVID-19 (dated by TCRdb to 2018 to 2020). The study in broad terms: Collaborator samples came from the United States, Italy and Spain and covered acute and convalescent phases of COVID-19. The prospective study material was composed of cDNA or gDNA derived from T cells, B-cell-depleted T cells, or PBMCs. Subjects who had been exposed to COVID-19, were actively infected with it, or had recovered from it provided the deeply sampled blood TCRbeta repertoires that made up the dataset. The repertoires were released in a freely available public database intended as a resource for research on the immune response to SARS-CoV-2. Samples came from the ongoing ImmuneRACE study (first 160 participants) plus 1,254 subjects from 6 global collaborators. The sample metadata nearly always contained a de-identified subject ID, COVID-19 status, age in years and sex. HLA class I and class II types, where available, came from metadata supplied by the sample provider rather than from assay-based typing. Points the paper makes about the study in general: The quantity of clinical and demographic metadata differed by source and by participant and was supplied without curation.

TCRbeta CDR3 regions were amplified from genomic DNA by means of the immunoSEQ Assay, a bias-controlled multiplex PCR. The paper's data handling went like this. Within the assay, amplification of reference gene primers was used to estimate how many nucleated cells each sample contained. To quantify the absolute abundance of each unique TCRbeta CDR3 rearrangement, sequence reads were collapsed and filtered. For each sample, productive Simpson clonality was calculated as the square root of Simpson's diversity index over productive rearrangements. The source is immuneACCESS, and TCRdb retained only in-frame sequences with V and J called. Part of the clones is not carried over; for the studies checked, unresolved V genes explain less than half of this, and the remainder is unexplained. The V and J calls and the clone size are those of that table, but D and trimming were determined from the DNA. Counted in this sample were roughly 430,000 clones; nearly 90% of them appeared once. Of the sample, roughly 2% falls within the top ten clones.

Note on this clone: No cognate antigen has been identified for it. No clone much larger than this one lies a single base away; base qualities are absent.

CDR1 is given as SGHVS and CDR2 as FQNEAQ, both from the germline V gene. V and J are trimmed by 5 bases and 2 bases, and the gene matches miss 18 bases of the junction. Including the terminal cysteine and phenylalanine, the CDR3 comprises 19 residues. Of the read, only the CDR3 DNA is kept; its 57 bases are in frame from base 1. Enrolling through a virtual design, the prospective study's participants ranged in age from roughly 18 to 100 years and lived across more than 20 United States geographic areas. Cohort assignment in the prospective study relied on participant-reported clinical history from a screening survey and a study questionnaire. In the prospective study, mobile phlebotomists collected whole blood, serum and a nasopharyngeal or oropharyngeal swab from each participant. Over a roughly 2-month period, participants in the prospective study had the option of providing additional blood draws and questionnaires. Before DNA extraction, prospective study blood samples were shipped either frozen or at room temperature.

Sequencing used PBMCs or T cells enriched from blood (not recorded which). The source of this sequence is a woman in her forties with acute COVID-19. Recombination connected TRBV7-8 to TRBJ2-3; 8 of the junction bases match TRBD2. The CDR3 is CASSARTSGGDYHTDTQYF. The sequence in DNA is TGTGCCAGCAGCGCGCGCACGAGCGGGGGAGACTACCACACAGATACGCAGTATTTT.